This is a list of T cell receptor beta chains from one sample in a study of shared clonotypes between healthy human individuals. Clones were read by immunoSEQ multiplex PCR, and TCRdb kept only the in-frame ones, dropping some. The sample records approximately 2,000,000 clones, approximately 90% being singletons. Source material: naive CD4+ T cells from PBMCs. These TCRs come from a man aged 18 to 35 in good health. Some clones in this sample may be carry-over from other donors' samples. CDR3s include the opening cysteine and the closing phenylalanine or tryptophan. A D gene is named only where the DNA matches it firmly. Only part of the rows carry a size: once, few, many, or a class if the clone is expanded.

V gene	J gene	D gene	clone size	CDR3 protein	CDR3 DNA
TRBV29-1	TRBJ2-7	-	-	CSVEDNSYEQYF	TGCAGCGTTGAGGATAACTCCTACGAGCAGTACTTC
TRBV5-1	TRBJ2-2	-	-	CASSSITGGPNTGELFF	TGCGCCAGCAGCTCAATAACCGGGGGTCCGAACACCGGGGAGCTGTTTTTT
TRBV6-6	TRBJ1-1	-	-	CASSYEGLTEAFF	TGTGCCAGCAGTTACGAGGGCTTGACTGAAGCTTTCTTT
TRBV7-9	TRBJ1-1	-	-	CASSHAPGGAGAFF	TGTGCCAGCAGCCATGCCCCTGGGGGCGCAGGAGCTTTCTTT
TRBV6-5	TRBJ2-7	-	-	CASSLWWGRPYEQYF	TGTGCCAGCAGCCTCTGGTGGGGCAGACCCTACGAGCAGTACTTC
TRBV7-7	TRBJ2-1	TRBD1	once	CASSLGQGVYNEQFF	TGTGCCAGCAGCTTAGGGCAGGGGGTATACAATGAGCAGTTCTTC
TRBV28	TRBJ1-2	-	-	CASSLAGAYGYTF	TGTGCCAGCAGTTTGGCAGGGGCGTATGGCTACACCTTC
TRBV21-1	TRBJ1-2	-	-	CASSNSGYYGYTF	TGTGCCAGCAGCAATAGTGGTTACTATGGCTACACCTTC
TRBV6-5	TRBJ2-3	TRBD2	-	CASSYGGGGSTDTQYF	TGTGCCAGCAGTTACGGGGGCGGGGGGAGCACAGATACGCAGTATTTT
TRBV5-1	TRBJ2-7	-	-	CASSFMYNNYEQYF	TGCGCCAGCAGCTTTATGTATAACAACTACGAGCAGTACTTC
TRBV19	TRBJ1-3	-	few	CASSSFGSGNTIYF	TGTGCCAGTAGTTCCTTCGGCTCTGGAAACACCATATATTTT
TRBV28	TRBJ2-5	TRBD2	-	CASSAPGLAGWETQYF	TGTGCCAGCAGTGCTCCGGGACTAGCGGGATGGGAGACCCAGTACTTC
TRBV7-9	TRBJ2-7	-	-	CASSLDGNPTSQYF	TGTGCCAGCAGCTTAGATGGTAACCCTACGTCGCAGTACTTC
TRBV2	TRBJ2-3	TRBD2	-	CASTRTSGRPSTDTQYF	TGTGCCAGCACCAGGACTAGCGGGAGGCCGAGCACAGATACGCAGTATTTT
TRBV18	TRBJ2-2	TRBD2	-	CASSPPGTSGRTGELFF	TGTGCCAGCTCACCTCCCGGGACTAGCGGTAGAACCGGGGAGCTGTTTTTT
TRBV4-1	TRBJ2-2	-	-	CASSQVGGNTGELFF	TGCGCCAGCAGCCAAGTAGGGGGAAACACCGGGGAGCTGTTTTTT